These 19 T cell receptor beta chains share one sample of origin, sequenced in a study of cytomegalovirus exposure and HLA in healthy donors. 13 Jbeta primers and 60 Vbeta primers were used for the PCR. Measured with immunoSEQ multiplex PCR; TCRdb has only the in-frame clones, and not every one. The repertoire includes 150,000 to 200,000 clones, roughly 84% of them detected once, and about 2.4% sits in the top ten. The sample was PBMCs. The source of these receptors is a man aged 30 to 45 in good health and CMV-seropositive.

The chain has TRBV11-2 and TRBJ2-3; D ambiguous. Germline V gene data show CDR1 as SGHAT and CDR2 as FQNNGV. Trimming cost V 1 base and J 0 bases, with 11 bases left between them. The CDR3 totals 16 residues. CDR3 sequence reads: CASSLAVTFSTDTQYF. The CDR3 DNA reads as TGTGCCAGCAGCTTAGCGGTGACTTTTAGCACAGATACGCAGTATTTT.

This clone was seen only a few times. The J gene is TRBJ1-5, the V gene TRBV19; TRBD1 might be the D (6 bases). V was trimmed by 3 bases and J by 7 bases, leaving 16 bases between them. Germline assignment: CDR1 LNHDA and CDR2 SQIVND (reference sequence). This CDR3 contains 15 residues. In DNA form, the CDR3 reads TGTGCCAGTAGTATCGCGGGTACAGGGTACCAGCCCCAGCATTTT. Its protein product is CASSIAGTGYQPQHF. Based on the CDR3 plus reference TRBV19 and TRBJ1-5, the full variable domain is DGGITQSPKYLFRKEGQNVTLSCEQNLNHDAMYWYRQDPGQGLRLIYYSQIVNDFQKGDIAEGYSVSREKKESFPLTVTSAQKNPTAFYLCASSIAGTGYQPQHFGDGTRLSIL.

This clone appeared once. The rearrangement uses TRBV27 and TRBJ1-6; no reliable D call. CDR1 MNHEY and CDR2 SMNVEV come from the germline V gene (reference sequence). V was clipped by 1 base and J by 7 bases, with 8 bases between them. This CDR3 has 14 amino acids. The CDR3 nucleotides are TGTGCCAGCAGTTTATTAGGGAGCAATTCACCCCTCCACTTT. Encoded protein: CASSLLGSNSPLHF.

The chain couples TRBV2 to TRBJ2-2, with 9 nucleotides matching TRBD1. The CDR3 length is 15 residues. V gave up 6 bases and J gave up 4 bases; unmatched junction bases: 6. Looked up from germline, CDR1 is SNHLY and CDR2 is FYNNEI. The CDR3 DNA reads TGTGCCAGCAGCGCACAGGGGGCGGGCACCGGGGAGCTGTTTTTT. This gives the protein CASSAQGAGTGELFF. Variable domain in full (rest from reference TRBV2 and TRBJ2-2): EPEVTQTPSHQVTQMGQEVILRCVPISNHLYFYWYRQILGQKVEFLVSFYNNEISEKSEIFDDQFSVERPDGSNFTLKIRSTKLEDSAMYFCASSAQGAGTGELFFGEGSRLTVL.

The chain recombines TRBV7-2 with TRBJ1-5, with D unclear. Germline CDR1 reads SGHTA; CDR2 reads FQGNSA. V was trimmed by 1 base and J by 7 bases, leaving 17 bases between them. The CDR3 sequence is 16 residues long. In nucleotides, the CDR3 is TGTGCCAGCAGCTTAGGGCCCGCTTCGGGAGGGCAGCCCCAGCATTTT. As protein: CASSLGPASGGQPQHF.

V and J are TRBV7-9 and TRBJ2-5, with 10 positions matching TRBD1. The tail of the sequence fits TRBJ2-7 better, so the J call may be wrong. The germline V gene encodes CDR1 SEHNR and CDR2 FQNEAQ (reference sequence). This CDR3 has 14 amino acids. Written as DNA, the CDR3 is TGTGCCAGCAGCAAATCCGGGACAGGGGACGAGCAGTACTTC. Amino acid sequence: CASSKSGTGDEQYF.

The V and J genes are TRBV5-4 and TRBJ1-2; TRBD1 matches at 7 bases. This CDR3 comprises 15 residues. CDR1 is SGHNT, CDR2 YYREEE, per germline (reference sequence). The ends lost 6 bases at V and 4 bases at J; junction bases unmatched: 12. For the CDR3, the DNA is TGTGCCAGCACCCCGGGACAGTCCCTTATCTATGGCTACACCTTC. This translates into CASTPGQSLIYGYTF. The full variable domain, its missing parts supplied by reference TRBV5-4 and TRBJ1-2, is ETGVTQSPTHLIKTRGQQVTLRCSSQSGHNTVSWYQQALGQGPQFIFQYYREEENGRGNFPPRFSGLQFPNYSSELNVNALELDDSALYLCASTPGQSLIYGYTFGSGTRLTVV.

The V and J genes are TRBV5-4 and TRBJ2-5; 9 nucleotides match TRBD1. The germline CDR1 and CDR2 sequences are SGHNT and YYREEE (reference sequence). V gave up 6 bases and J gave up 11 bases; unmatched junction bases: 11. The CDR3 covers 13 residues. The CDR3 DNA follows: TGTGCCAGCACCCGGGACAGGGATTCTCAGCAGTACTTC. This sequence encodes CASTRDRDSQQYF.

The V call is TRBV19, the J call TRBJ1-5, with a weak D call TRBD1 (6 bases). Germline assignment: CDR1 LNHDA and CDR2 SQIVND (reference sequence). Trimming took 1 base from V and 5 from J, leaving 9 bases between them. This CDR3 is built from 14 residues. The CDR3 sequence is CASSIGGGDQPQHF. CDR3 in DNA: TGTGCCAGTAGTATAGGAGGGGGGGATCAGCCCCAGCATTTT.

This clone was picked up a small number of times. The V call is TRBV7-9, the J call TRBJ2-5, with TRBD2 identical over 7 bases. The CDR3 loop spans 13 amino acids. CDR1 and CDR2 from the germline V gene are SEHNR and FQNEAQ (reference sequence). The ends lost 4 bases at V and 1 base at J; junction bases unmatched: 0. Here the CDR3 DNA reads TGTGCCAGCAGCTGGGGGGGCCAAGAGACCCAGTACTTC. Its protein is CASSWGGQETQYF.

The rearrangement uses TRBV4-3 and TRBJ2-2, with D possibly TRBD1 on 5 matching bases. Germline CDR1 is LGHNA and CDR2 is YSLEER. The CDR3 is 17 residues long. The V gene lost 0 bases and the J gene lost 5 bases, with 16 bases spanning the gap. This chain's CDR3 is CASSQEMETVQTGELFF. CDR3 in DNA: TGCGCCAGCAGCCAAGAAATGGAGACAGTCCAGACCGGGGAGCTGTTTTTT.

The chain recombines TRBV5-8 with TRBJ1-1; no clear D gene. Looked up from germline, CDR1 is SGHTS and CDR2 is YDEGEE. The V and J ends lost 4 bases and 0 bases respectively, with 10 bases between them. This CDR3 region has 14 residues. The CDR3 nucleotides are TGTGCCAGCAGCCTCACAGTAATGAACACTGAAGCTTTCTTT. Encoded protein: CASSLTVMNTEAFF. The full variable domain, completed using reference TRBV5-8 and TRBJ1-1, is EAGVTQSPTHLIKTRGQQATLRCSPISGHTSVYWYQQALGLGLQFLLWYDEGEERNRGNFPPRFSGRQFPNYSSELNVNALELEDSALYLCASSLTVMNTEAFFGQGTRLTVV.

V and J are TRBV19 and TRBJ2-7, with D tentatively TRBD1 (6 bases). CDR1 LNHDA and CDR2 SQIVND come from the germline V gene (reference sequence). V was pared by 4 bases and J by 0 bases, with 7 bases between. This CDR3 region has 13 residues. The CDR3 nucleotides read TGTGCCAGTAGTAGAGGGGGCTCCTACGAGCAGTACTTC. This translates into CASSRGGSYEQYF.

This chain joins TRBV6-6 and TRBJ2-5, with 8 positions matching TRBD2. The trim removed 8 bases at V and 3 bases at J, leaving 8 bases unmatched. The CDR3 covers 14 residues. Germline CDR1 MNHNY, CDR2 SVGAGI (reference sequence). The CDR3 loop reads CASGRAAGEETQYF. CDR3 DNA: TGTGCCAGCGGCCGGGCAGCGGGAGAAGAGACCCAGTACTTC.

The chain employs TRBV7-6 and TRBJ2-3; 8 nucleotides agree with TRBD1. This CDR3 comprises 14 residues. Looked up from germline, CDR1 is SGHVS and CDR2 is FNYEAQ. Trimming cost V 5 bases and J 4 bases; bases outside gene matches: 5. The CDR3 DNA reads as TGTGCCAGCAGCCCTGGACAGGGCTCAGATACGCAGTATTTT. Translated: CASSPGQGSDTQYF.

CDR3 nucleotide sequence: TGTGCCAGCTCACCAGTAGGGGGCGTAGATCAGCCCCAGCATTTT. It specifies CASSPVGGVDQPQHF. The rearrangement joins TRBV18 to TRBJ1-5; 7 positions agree with TRBD1. Germline CDR1 reads KGHSH; CDR2 reads LQKENI. This CDR3 region has 15 residues. The junction had 6 bases not matched to a gene; V was cut back by 2 bases and J by 5 bases.

The chain links TRBV2 to TRBJ2-6; 10 bases are a match to TRBD1. V gave up 4 bases and J gave up 1 base; unmatched junction bases: 10. Germline loops: CDR1 SNHLY, CDR2 FYNNEI. The CDR3 covers 19 residues. The CDR3: CASSAIMGQGTSGANVLTF. In nucleotides, the CDR3 is TGTGCCAGCAGTGCTATTATGGGACAGGGGACGTCTGGGGCCAACGTCCTGACTTTC. Full variable domain (outside the CDR3, taken from reference TRBV2 and TRBJ2-6): EPEVTQTPSHQVTQMGQEVILRCVPISNHLYFYWYRQILGQKVEFLVSFYNNEISEKSEIFDDQFSVERPDGSNFTLKIRSTKLEDSAMYFCASSAIMGQGTSGANVLTFGAGSRLTVL.

This chain connects TRBV20-1 to TRBJ2-1; TRBD2 matches 7 bases. The CDR3 totals 11 residues. Germline CDR1 and CDR2: DFQATT and SNEGSKA (reference sequence). Losses at the gene ends were 2 bases for V and 13 bases for J; bases not matched to a gene: 5. The CDR3 is CSARLRESQFF. The CDR3 bases are TGCAGTGCTAGATTGCGGGAGTCACAGTTCTTC.

Of note for this clone: Within the sample, other DNA sequences also encode this same CDR3. This rearrangement joins TRBV9 to TRBJ2-3; 9 bases line up with TRBD2. This CDR3 has 16 residues. J lost 0 bases, V lost 2 bases, and 4 bases had no gene match. In germline, CDR1 is SGDLS, CDR2 YYNGEE. This chain's CDR3 is CASSVTSGTSTDTQYF. The CDR3 bases are TGTGCCAGCAGCGTGACTAGCGGAACTAGCACAGATACGCAGTATTTT.